Here is one T cell receptor beta chain with its context. Antigen: not known. From germline, CDR1 is GTSNPN and CDR2 SVGIG (reference sequence). The CDR3 spans 12 residues. The V end was cut by 2 bases, the J end by 6 bases, with 7 bases between. The record originates from a study of a mutant IDH1 vaccine in newly diagnosed glioma. Study information: Previous care, which was radiotherapy, temozolomide, or both, most often involved both.

Measured with immunoSEQ multiplex PCR; TCRdb has only the in-frame clones, and not every one. The sample lists 25,000 to 30,000 clones, roughly 90% occurring once. The time point denotes: week 5, during vaccination. A 20-mer mutant IDH1 peptide at 300 ug was injected subcutaneously with topical imiquimod. Each donor presented with a new WHO grade 3 or 4 astrocytoma that tested IDH1-mutant and showed ATRX loss. This TCR derives from a man between 18 and 29 years old with glioma. The sample here was PBMCs, taken from a glioma patient whose treatment included an IDH1 peptide vaccine. V is TRBV30 and J is TRBJ2-2, with D unresolved. In DNA form, the CDR3 reads TGTGCCTGGAGTCATCTCGCCGGGGAGCTGTTTTTT. Translation: CAWSHLAGELFF.